One sample yielded the 30 T cell receptor beta chains listed below, sequenced in a study of human T cells and chemical hapten exposure. TCRdb reprocessed the RACE reads via MiXCR and lists one record per CDR3 protein. Of 70,000 or so distinct CDR3 sequences listed, 11% are singletons. Time point denoted: patch test 3, about 24 weeks after DPC sensitization. The treatment is: therapeutic diphenylcyclopropenone sensitization with weekly scalp DPC. The sample here was whole blood, taken in connection with sensitization to the hapten diphenylcyclopropenone (DPC). These receptors all come from a woman in her forties or fifties with alopecia areata. Some clones in this sample may be carry-over from other donors' samples.

This clonotype has at least ten counts. CDR3 sequence reads: CASSLVITNSPLHF. CDR3 DNA sequence: TGTGCCAGCAGTTTGGTCATCACTAATTCACCCCTCCACTTT. The genes are TRBV12-3 or TRBV12-4 and TRBJ1-6; D is unclear. V lost 3 bases and J lost 6, with 9 bases in between. This CDR3 spans 14 amino acids.

On this clonotype: Its ends do not fully match the called genes, so a read error is possible. The V gene is TRBV7-9, the J gene TRBJ2-5, with D unclear. Germline CDR1 and CDR2: SEHNR and FQNEAQ (reference sequence). This CDR3 has 12 amino acids. The CDR3 bases are TGTGCCAGCAGCTTGGGAACGGAGACCCTGTACTTC. Amino acid sequence: CASSLGTETLYF.

This sequence joins TRBV29-1 and TRBJ2-5; D remains unclear. The CDR3 runs to 10 residues. V was clipped by 6 bases and J by 3 bases, with 5 bases between them. The germline V gene encodes CDR1 SQVTM and CDR2 ANQGSEA. The CDR3 reads CSVAEETQYF. DNA for the CDR3: TGCAGCGTAGCCGAAGAGACCCAGTACTTC.

This clonotype was detected many times. CDR3 DNA sequence: TGTGCCAGCAGCTTATCTTGGTCGGCGGGGGGGAAGGCAGATACGCAGTATTTT. Its translation is CASSLSWSAGGKADTQYF. The chain links TRBV7-2 to TRBJ2-3, with 9 positions matching TRBD2. The CDR3 extends over 18 amino acids. Per germline, CDR1 SGHTA and CDR2 FQGNSA. The trim removed 2 bases at V and 4 bases at J, leaving 13 bases unmatched.

This clonotype was seen a handful of times. The V and J genes are TRBV5-1 and TRBJ2-2; D call uncertain. Trimming left V 6 bases short and J 5 bases short, with 17 bases between. This CDR3 is 15 amino acids long. Germline V gene sequence: CDR1 SGHRS, CDR2 YFSETQ. Here the CDR3 reads CASTPRGEITGELFF. CDR3 nucleotides: TGCGCCAGCACCCCGCGTGGGGAAATAACCGGGGAGCTGTTTTTT.

This clonotype was seen ten or more times. The chain is built from TRBV6-1 and TRBJ2-6, with 14 bases that match TRBD2. The CDR3 sequence is 20 residues long. In germline, CDR1 is MNHNS, CDR2 SASEGT. The trim removed 6 bases at V and 2 bases at J, leaving 12 bases unmatched. CDR3 sequence reads: CASRALPGLAGVTGANVLTF. The DNA of the CDR3 is TGTGCCAGCAGGGCCCTACCGGGACTAGCGGGAGTAACTGGGGCCAACGTCCTGACTTTC.

The V and J genes are TRBV12-3 or TRBV12-4 and TRBJ2-1; D perhaps matches TRBD2 (5 bases). The CDR3 covers 12 residues. Trimming left V 2 bases short and J 12 bases short, with 11 bases between. CDR3 loop: CASSLSSGRQFF. DNA of the CDR3: TGTGCCAGCAGTTTATCGTCGGGAAGGCAGTTCTTC.

The V gene is TRBV5-5, the J gene TRBJ1-5; D is perhaps TRBD1 (5 bases). In germline, CDR1 is SGHKS, CDR2 YYEKEE (reference sequence). Trimming stripped 1 base from V and 0 bases from J, with 14 bases between. This CDR3 region has 17 residues. This CDR3 is CASSLRAGTFSNQPQHF. The CDR3 coding sequence is TGTGCCAGCAGCTTGAGGGCAGGGACCTTTAGCAATCAGCCCCAGCATTTT.

This clonotype occurred a few times. The DNA for the CDR3 is TGTGCCACCCTAGCGGCGAACACCGGGGAGCTGTTTTTT. It encodes CATLAANTGELFF. The chain combines TRBV6-2 or TRBV6-3 with TRBJ2-2; 7 nucleotides agree with TRBD2. Germline V gene lookup returns CDR1 MNHEY and CDR2 SVGEGT. The CDR3 runs 13 residues. After removal of 10 bases from V and 0 bases from J, the junction contained 2 bases not matched to a gene.

The sample holds a few counts of this clonotype. The chain has TRBV3-1 and TRBJ1-1, with no clear D. Germline CDR1 and CDR2: LGHDT and YNNKEL (reference sequence). This CDR3 is 17 amino acids long. The germline V and J ends were trimmed by 3 bases and 4 bases, with 21 bases remaining between them. CDR3 nucleotide sequence: TGTGCCAGCAGCCACCAAGACCGTGGACGGAGTGGCACTGAAGCTTTCTTT. Its protein product is CASSHQDRGRSGTEAFF.

V is TRBV12-3 or TRBV12-4 and J is TRBJ2-1, with 12 bases matching TRBD2. Germline trimming cut 7 bases from V and 8 bases from J; bases unmatched to any gene: 9. There are 15 residues in the CDR3. This chain's CDR3 is CASTKTSGGSDEQFF. Written as DNA, the CDR3 is TGTGCCAGCACCAAAACTAGCGGGGGGTCCGATGAGCAGTTCTTC.

The table lists this clonotype with many counts. The chain has TRBV10-2 and TRBJ1-3, with no clear D. The CDR3 spans 17 residues. CDR1 and CDR2 from the germline V gene are WSHSY and SAAADI. Trimming pared 0 bases from V and 7 bases from J, leaving 19 bases between. The CDR3 coding sequence is TGCGCCAGCAGTGAGTCGTTCAAGGGTTTCGGGAGGAACACCATATATTTT. Amino acids: CASSESFKGFGRNTIYF.

The V gene is TRBV7-2, the J gene TRBJ2-7, with no clear D. CDR1 is SGHTA and CDR2 is FQGNSA in the germline V gene. Trimming stripped 1 base from V and 2 bases from J, with 9 bases between. The length of the CDR3 is 14 residues. CDR3 in amino acids: CASSLGSNPYEQYF. CDR3 DNA sequence: TGTGCCAGCAGCTTAGGGTCCAATCCCTACGAGCAGTACTTC.

This clonotype was counted between two and nine times. The chain recombines TRBV6-2 or TRBV6-3 with TRBJ2-2; possible D gene TRBD1, 6 bases. The V end was cut by 5 bases, the J end by 5 bases, with 12 bases between. The germline gives CDR1 MNHEY, CDR2 SVGEGT. The CDR3 loop spans 14 amino acids. The DNA of the CDR3 is TGTGCCAGCAGTGACAGGTGGGGGACCGGGGAGCTGTTTTTT. The encoded protein is CASSDRWGTGELFF.

This chain uses TRBV28 with TRBJ2-5; no firm D call. V lost 5 bases to trimming and J lost 5 bases, with 12 bases between them. Germline loops: CDR1 MDHEN, CDR2 SYDVKM. The CDR3 is 13 residues long. The CDR3 sequence: CASSLQTGETQYF. The CDR3 DNA reads as TGTGCCAGCAGTCTGCAAACGGGTGAGACCCAGTACTTC.

This clonotype was found many times. This chain connects TRBV6-1 to TRBJ2-1; a weak D match, TRBD2 (6 bases). CDR3 size: 13 residues. Trimming shortened V by 10 bases and J by 6 bases, and 16 bases separated the two germline ends. CDR1 MNHNS and CDR2 SASEGT come from the germline V gene. The CDR3 loop is CATHFQGGNEQFF. CDR3 DNA: TGTGCCACCCATTTTCAGGGAGGCAATGAGCAGTTCTTC.

At least ten counts were recorded for this clonotype. CDR3 in amino acids: CASSSWTSGSNEQFF. CDR3 nucleotide sequence: TGTGCCAGCTCATCCTGGACTAGCGGAAGCAATGAGCAGTTCTTC. This chain links TRBV18 with TRBJ2-1, with 10 bases matching TRBD2. CDR1 KGHSH and CDR2 LQKENI come from the germline V gene. With 5 bases clipped from V and 6 bases from J, the junction kept 7 bases outside the gene matches. The CDR3 runs 15 residues. The full variable domain, its missing parts supplied by reference TRBV18 and TRBJ2-1, is NAGVMQNPRHLVRRRGQEARLRCSPMKGHSHVYWYRQLPEEGLKFMVYLQKENIIDESGMPKERFSAEFPKEGPSILRIQQVVRGDSAAYFCASSSWTSGSNEQFFGPGTRLTVL.

This clonotype was recorded many times. The rearrangement uses TRBV6-5 and TRBJ1-6; no clear D gene. Trimming shortened V by 0 bases and J by 6 bases, and 9 bases separated the two germline ends. The length of the CDR3 is 15 residues. The germline CDR1 and CDR2 sequences are MNHEY and SVGAGI. The CDR3 DNA is TGTGCCAGCAGTTACTCTGGACGGATTAATTCACCCCTCCACTTT. As protein: CASSYSGRINSPLHF.

In this sample, this clonotype turned up many times. The chain is built from TRBV11-2 and TRBJ2-2; D gene ambiguous. The CDR3 covers 13 residues. Trimming stripped 0 bases from V and 3 bases from J, with 2 bases between. Germline values: CDR1 SGHAT, CDR2 FQNNGV. The chain's CDR3 is CASSLEHTGELFF. CDR3 coding DNA: TGTGCCAGCAGCTTAGAGCACACCGGGGAGCTGTTTTTT.

This chain joins TRBV7-2 and TRBJ1-2; no firm D call. Trimming removed 1 base from V and 1 base from J, with 13 bases in between. The length of the CDR3 is 16 residues. Germline CDR1 reads SGHTA; CDR2 reads FQGNSA. CDR3 in amino acids: CASSLETLTNNYGYTF. DNA for the CDR3: TGTGCCAGCAGCTTAGAAACTTTAACCAATAACTATGGCTACACCTTC. The full variable domain, in which reference TRBV7-2 and TRBJ1-2 provide the parts outside the CDR3, is GAGVSQSPSNKVTEKGKDVELRCDPISGHTALYWYRQSLGQGLEFLIYFQGNSAPDKSGLPSDRFSAERTGGSVSTLTIQRTQQEDSAVYLCASSLETLTNNYGYTFGSGTRLTVV.

The genes are TRBV5-6 and TRBJ2-3; 7 nucleotides match TRBD1. Germline V CDR1 and CDR2: SGHDT, YYEEEE. J was trimmed by 2 bases and V by 3 bases; bases with no gene match: 15. The CDR3 runs 18 residues. The CDR3 loop reads CASSSTGRNGPPTDTQYF. DNA for the CDR3: TGTGCCAGCAGCTCGACAGGGCGGAACGGCCCCCCCACAGATACGCAGTATTTT.

This clonotype has a count of ten or more. The rearrangement uses TRBV28 and TRBJ2-1; TRBD2 agrees at 7 bases. Looked up from germline, CDR1 is MDHEN and CDR2 is SYDVKM. CDR3 length: 15 residues. V lost 7 bases and J lost 7; bases outside the gene matches: 13. For the CDR3, the DNA is TGTGCCAGCACTCAAATCGCGGGGGTAGGGAATGAGCAGTTCTTC. Amino acid sequence: CASTQIAGVGNEQFF. Drawing the rest from reference TRBV28 and TRBJ2-1, the complete variable domain is DVKVTQSSRYLVKRTGEKVFLECVQDMDHENMFWYRQDPGLGLRLIYFSYDVKMKEKGDIPEGYSVSREKKERFSLILESASTNQTSMYLCASTQIAGVGNEQFFGPGTRLTVL.

J is TRBJ2-3 and V is TRBV15, with TRBD2 matching 9 bases. CDR1 LNHNV and CDR2 YYDKDF come from the germline V gene (reference sequence). CDR3 length: 16 residues. V lost 0 bases, J lost 4 bases, and 5 bases stayed unmatched. CDR3 region: CATSRDSAGGPDTQYF. Here the CDR3 DNA reads TGTGCCACCAGCAGAGATTCGGCGGGGGGGCCAGATACGCAGTATTTT.

This chain links TRBV18 with TRBJ1-1; D remains ambiguous. Germline V gene data show CDR1 as KGHSH and CDR2 as LQKENI. This CDR3 has 16 residues. V lost 3 bases to trimming and J lost 0 bases, with 14 bases between them. The CDR3 region is CASSPRSGELNTEAFF. For the CDR3, the DNA is TGTGCCAGCTCACCCCGGAGCGGAGAACTGAACACTGAAGCTTTCTTT. The full variable domain, its missing parts supplied by reference TRBV18 and TRBJ1-1, is NAGVMQNPRHLVRRRGQEARLRCSPMKGHSHVYWYRQLPEEGLKFMVYLQKENIIDESGMPKERFSAEFPKEGPSILRIQQVVRGDSAAYFCASSPRSGELNTEAFFGQGTRLTVV.

Of note for this clonotype: With a much larger clone just one base away, this may be a read error. V gene TRBV28 combines with J gene TRBJ2-7, with D hard to call. In germline, CDR1 is MDHEN, CDR2 SYDVKM. The CDR3 runs 15 residues. V lost 5 bases, J lost 1 base, and 15 bases lay in between. The CDR3 region is CASSPPYLGSYEQYF. The CDR3 nucleotides read TGTGCCAGCAGTCCCCCCTATCTAGGGTCCTACGAGCAGTACTTC.

At least ten counts were recorded for this clonotype. The V and J genes are TRBV5-1 and TRBJ1-1; no reliable D call. With 7 bases removed from V and 1 base from J, the gap between germline ends came to 11 bases. This CDR3 comprises 13 residues. Germline CDR1 is SGHRS and CDR2 is YFSETQ. In DNA form, the CDR3 reads TGCGCCAGCTCCTACAGTGAGAACACTGAAGCTTTCTTT. Translated, it gives CASSYSENTEAFF.

This clonotype was observed many times. The chain links TRBV5-4 to TRBJ2-2; perhaps TRBD2 as D (6 bases). The CDR3 has 15 amino acids. Germline V CDR1 and CDR2: SGHNT, YYREEE (reference sequence). Between the trimmed V and J ends, which lost 4 bases and 0 bases, there was a span of 10 bases. The CDR3 spells CASSPRGTNTGELFF. The DNA of the CDR3 is TGTGCCAGCAGCCCCCGGGGGACGAACACCGGGGAGCTGTTTTTT.

The V and J genes are TRBV7-8 and TRBJ1-3; 7 bases match TRBD1. CDR3 length: 18 residues. V shed 0 bases, J shed 2 bases, and the junction held 10 bases outside the gene matches. Germline V gene lookup returns CDR1 SGHVS and CDR2 FQNEAQ. The CDR3 sequence: CASSLARPVQGTGNTIYF. CDR3 bases: TGTGCCAGCAGCTTAGCGAGGCCAGTACAGGGGACTGGAAACACCATATATTTT.

This chain joins TRBV11-1 and TRBJ2-2; no definite D call. Trimming stripped 8 bases from V and 1 base from J, with 8 bases between. From germline, CDR1 is SGHAT and CDR2 FQDESV (reference sequence). The CDR3 has 13 amino acids. The CDR3 bases are TGTGCCAGCGAACTCAAGAACACCGGGGAGCTGTTTTTT. Encoded protein: CASELKNTGELFF. The whole variable domain, filled in from reference TRBV11-1 and TRBJ2-2, reads EAEVAQSPRYKITEKSQAVAFWCDPISGHATLYWYRQILGQGPELLVQFQDESVVDDSQLPKDRFSAERLKGVDSTLKIQPAELGDSAMYLCASELKNTGELFFGEGSRLTVL.

This clonotype was observed at least ten times. This chain joins TRBV7-2 and TRBJ2-7; 11 bases line up with TRBD2. The CDR3 sequence is 16 residues long. The J segment lost 6 bases and the V segment lost 4 bases, leaving 11 bases of the junction unmatched. The germline gives CDR1 SGHTA, CDR2 FQGNSA. Here the CDR3 DNA reads TGTGCCAGCAGCTCCTTACCGGCCGGGACTAGCGGCGAGCAGTACTTC. This translates into CASSSLPAGTSGEQYF.